A few counts support the clone carrying this T cell receptor (beta chain). Its antigen is undetermined. TCRdb recomputed calls from the reads with MiXCR, one row per CDR3 protein. The sample carries around 710,000 distinct CDR3 sequences, 25% to 35% recorded once. The data are from a study of T cell repertoires in cytomegalovirus infection. Study details: Public TCR beta signatures indicated both CMV infection and matching HLA type.

The CDR3 length is 18 residues. Germline V gene lookup returns CDR1 ENHRY and CDR2 SYGVKD. V lost 4 bases to trimming and J lost 6 bases; unmatched junction nucleotides: 16. The receptor comes from a human donor in good health (CMV status not recorded). Some clones in this sample may be carry-over from other donors' samples. The chain links TRBV10-3 to TRBJ2-2; 8 nucleotides align to TRBD2. The sample was cultured CD8+ T cells from PBMCs, taken from culture after CMV antigen stimulation. The CDR3 sequence is CAISGSGGLFPYPGELFF. In nucleotides, the CDR3 is TGTGCCATCAGTGGTTCGGGGGGGCTCTTCCCGTATCCCGGGGAGCTGTTTTTT.